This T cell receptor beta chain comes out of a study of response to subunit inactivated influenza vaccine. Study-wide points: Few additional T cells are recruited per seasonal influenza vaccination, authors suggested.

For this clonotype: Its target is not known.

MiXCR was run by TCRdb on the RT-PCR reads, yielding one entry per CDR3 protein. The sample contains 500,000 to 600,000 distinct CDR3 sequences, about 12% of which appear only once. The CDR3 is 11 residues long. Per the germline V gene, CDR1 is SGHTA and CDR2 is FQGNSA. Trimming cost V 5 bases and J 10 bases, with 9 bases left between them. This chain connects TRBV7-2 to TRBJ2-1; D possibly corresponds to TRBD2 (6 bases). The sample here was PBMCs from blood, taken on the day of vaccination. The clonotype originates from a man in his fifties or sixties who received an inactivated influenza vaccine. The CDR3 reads CASSPGLEQFF. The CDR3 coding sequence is TGTGCCAGCAGCCCGGGACTGGAGCAGTTCTTC.